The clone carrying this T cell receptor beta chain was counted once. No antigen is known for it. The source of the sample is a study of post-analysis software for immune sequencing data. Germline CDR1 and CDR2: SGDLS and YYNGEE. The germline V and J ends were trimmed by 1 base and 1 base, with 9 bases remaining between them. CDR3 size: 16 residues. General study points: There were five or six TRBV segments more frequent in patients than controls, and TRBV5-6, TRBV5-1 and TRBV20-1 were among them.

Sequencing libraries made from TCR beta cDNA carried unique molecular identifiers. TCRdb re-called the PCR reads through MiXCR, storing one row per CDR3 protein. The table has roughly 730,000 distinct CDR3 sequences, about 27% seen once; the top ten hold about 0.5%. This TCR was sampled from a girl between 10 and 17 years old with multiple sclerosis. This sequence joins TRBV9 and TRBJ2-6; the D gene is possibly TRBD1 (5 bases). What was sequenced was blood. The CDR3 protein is CASSVTRTSGANVLTF. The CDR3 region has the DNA TGTGCCAGCAGCGTAACGAGGACATCTGGGGCCAACGTCCTGACTTTC.